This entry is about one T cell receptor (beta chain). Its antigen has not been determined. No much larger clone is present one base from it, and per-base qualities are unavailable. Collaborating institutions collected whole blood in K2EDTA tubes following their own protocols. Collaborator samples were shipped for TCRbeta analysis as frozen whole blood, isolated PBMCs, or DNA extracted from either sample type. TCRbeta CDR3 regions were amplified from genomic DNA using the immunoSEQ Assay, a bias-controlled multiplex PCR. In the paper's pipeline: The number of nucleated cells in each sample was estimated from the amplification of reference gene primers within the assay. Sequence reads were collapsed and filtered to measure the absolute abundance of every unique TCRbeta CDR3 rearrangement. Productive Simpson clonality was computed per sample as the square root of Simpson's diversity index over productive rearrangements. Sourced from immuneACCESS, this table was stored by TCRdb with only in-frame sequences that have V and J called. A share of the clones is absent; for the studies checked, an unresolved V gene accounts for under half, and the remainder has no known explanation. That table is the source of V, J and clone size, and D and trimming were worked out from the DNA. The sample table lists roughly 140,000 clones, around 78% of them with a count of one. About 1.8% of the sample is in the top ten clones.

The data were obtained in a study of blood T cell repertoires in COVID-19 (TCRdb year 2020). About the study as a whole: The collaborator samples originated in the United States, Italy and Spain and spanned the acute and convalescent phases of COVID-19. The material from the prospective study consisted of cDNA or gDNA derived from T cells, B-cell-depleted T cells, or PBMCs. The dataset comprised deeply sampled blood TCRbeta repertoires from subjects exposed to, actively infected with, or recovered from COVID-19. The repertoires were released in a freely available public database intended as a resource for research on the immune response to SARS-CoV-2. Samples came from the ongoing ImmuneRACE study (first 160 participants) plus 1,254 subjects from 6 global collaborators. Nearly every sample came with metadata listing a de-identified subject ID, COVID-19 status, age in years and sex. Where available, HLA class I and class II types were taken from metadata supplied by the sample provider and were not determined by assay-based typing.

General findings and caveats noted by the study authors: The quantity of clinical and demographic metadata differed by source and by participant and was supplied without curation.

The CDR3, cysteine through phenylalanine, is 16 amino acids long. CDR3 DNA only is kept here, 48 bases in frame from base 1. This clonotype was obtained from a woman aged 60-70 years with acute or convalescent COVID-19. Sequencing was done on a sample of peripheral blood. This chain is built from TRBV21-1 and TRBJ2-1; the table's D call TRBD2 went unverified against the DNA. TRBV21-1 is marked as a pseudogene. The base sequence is TGTGCCAGCAGCAACCAGACTAGCGACGGGTACAATGAGCAGTTCTTC. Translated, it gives CASSNQTSDGYNEQFF.